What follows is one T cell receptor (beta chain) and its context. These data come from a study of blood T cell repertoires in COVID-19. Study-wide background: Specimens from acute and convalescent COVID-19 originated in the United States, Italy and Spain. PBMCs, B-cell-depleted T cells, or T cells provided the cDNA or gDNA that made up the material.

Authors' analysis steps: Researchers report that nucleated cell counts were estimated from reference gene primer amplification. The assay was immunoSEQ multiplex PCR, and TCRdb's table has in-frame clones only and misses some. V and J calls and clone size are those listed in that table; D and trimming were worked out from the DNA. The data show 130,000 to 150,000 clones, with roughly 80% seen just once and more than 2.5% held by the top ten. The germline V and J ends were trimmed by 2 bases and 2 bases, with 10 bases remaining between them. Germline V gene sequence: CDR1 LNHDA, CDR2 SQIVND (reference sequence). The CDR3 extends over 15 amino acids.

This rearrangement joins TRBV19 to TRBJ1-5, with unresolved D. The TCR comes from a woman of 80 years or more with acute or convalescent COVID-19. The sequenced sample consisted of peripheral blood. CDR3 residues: CASSIRSGGNQPQHF. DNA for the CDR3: TGTGCCAGTAGTATACGGAGTGGTGGCAATCAGCCCCAGCATTTT.